This TCR beta chain was obtained from a study of blood T cell repertoires in COVID-19. Whole-study context: Material from acute and convalescent COVID-19 was sourced from the United States, Italy and Spain.

Original data processing: Reference gene primer amplification gave estimated nucleated cell counts. Assay used: immunoSEQ multiplex PCR; TCRdb lists only in-frame clones, some missing. V and J calls and clone size are copied from that table; D and trimming were computed from the DNA. This table has about 100,000 clones, just over 90% appearing once. Germline V gives CDR1 LGHDT, CDR2 YNNKEL (reference sequence). The V segment lost 8 bases and the J segment 5 bases; nucleotides outside the gene matches: 2. The CDR3 loop spans 11 amino acids. The sample comprised peripheral blood. The source of this sequence is a woman under 40 with acute or convalescent COVID-19. The chain combines TRBV3-1 (or the pseudogene TRBV3-2) with TRBJ1-2; 7 nucleotides match TRBD1. CDR3 in DNA: TGTGCCAGCGGGACAGAGTATGGCTACACCTTC. Residues: CASGTEYGYTF.